The entry below gives a single T cell receptor (beta chain) sequence along with its context. The antigen remains unidentified. The CDR3 is made up of 14 amino acids. V lost 5 bases to trimming and J lost 1 base, with 11 bases between them. Germline lookup yields CDR1 SGHNT and CDR2 YENEEA. The table came from immunoSEQ multiplex PCR; TCRdb's copy has only in-frame clones and leaves some out. The repertoire consists of millions of clones, with 95% occurring once and the leading ten covering under 0.15%. This sample was included in a study of shared clonotypes between healthy human individuals. Study overall: Every donor yielded three CD4 naive, three CD4 memory, two CD8 naive and one CD8 memory plate.

Findings of the study overall: Larger estimated richness was generally seen in naive subsets than in memory subsets.

It was into CD45RA+ naive and CD45RA-negative memory subsets that the CD4+ cells were split. This clonotype was sampled from a man younger than 30 in good health. Sequencing was carried out using naive CD4+ T cells sorted from blood. Noted subset: CD45RA+ positively selected. V usage is TRBV11-3 and J usage is TRBJ1-1; possible D gene TRBD1, 6 bases. The CDR3 here is CASSPGTPNTEAFF. Here the CDR3 DNA reads TGTGCCAGCAGCCCCGGGACACCGAACACTGAAGCTTTCTTT.